Sequencing of this T cell receptor beta chain was carried out in a study of T cell changes during pregnancy in multiple sclerosis. Some clones are missing from TCRdb's copy, which holds only in-frame ones; the method was immunoSEQ multiplex PCR. The data contain 20,000 to 25,000 clones, about 90% of them singletons. The TCR sequence derives from a female donor with multiple sclerosis, enrolled in a pregnancy study. Source: CD8+ T cells from peripheral blood mononuclear cells, taken after pregnancy.

The CDR3 sequence is CASSLGLAEYEQYF. The CDR3 nucleotides read TGTGCCAGCAGCTTAGGGCTAGCGGAGTACGAGCAGTACTTC. The chain links TRBV5-4 to TRBJ2-7; TRBD2 matches at 7 bases. Germline CDR1 and CDR2: SGHNT and YYREEE (reference sequence). V was pared by 2 bases and J by 4 bases, with 6 bases of the junction left unmatched. CDR3 length: 14 residues.